The clone carrying this T cell receptor beta chain was picked up many times. Its matching antigen is unknown. This sample is drawn from a study of radiotherapy plus CTLA-4 blockade in lung cancer. General study findings and limits: In blood, early T cell clone dynamics reportedly predicted response best, together with interferon-beta.

The CDR3 contains 13 residues. Germline CDR1 reads SGHRS; CDR2 reads YFSETQ. Trimming cost V 4 bases and J 5 bases; bases outside gene matches: 5. The method was immunoSEQ multiplex PCR; TCRdb's version includes in-frame clones alone and lacks a portion of them. The sample lists some 50,000 clones, 70% to 85% occurring once. This sequence was found in a human donor with non-small cell lung cancer who had a partial response to radiotherapy plus ipilimumab. The chain is built from TRBV5-1 and TRBJ1-2; TRBD1 agrees at 7 bases. The specimen was peripheral blood, collected from a patient treated with radiotherapy plus ipilimumab. Here the CDR3 DNA reads TGCGCCAGCAGCGCGGGACAGATTTATGGCTACACCTTC. Protein: CASSAGQIYGYTF.